What follows are 4 T cell receptor beta chains derived from one specimen sequenced in a study of blood T cell repertoires in COVID-19 (dated by TCRdb to the early 2020s). Libraries were built with the immunoSEQ multiplex PCR assay. The table comes from immuneACCESS by way of TCRdb, which keeps in-frame sequences with V and J called. Part of the clones is missing from these tables; in studies checked, under half for an unresolved V gene and the rest for unknown reasons. This sample is represented by about 190,000 clones; under 80% of them were singletons. Roughly a sixth of the sample is taken by the ten largest. The sample taken for sequencing was PBMCs or T cells enriched from blood (not recorded which). All receptors derive from a woman between 50 and 59 years old with acute COVID-19.

This chain connects TRBV2 to TRBJ1-5; 8 nucleotides line up with TRBD1. The germline gives CDR1 SNHLY, CDR2 FYNNEI. The CDR3 length is 14 residues. V shed 8 bases and J 1 base; nucleotides not matched to a gene: 4. In nucleotides, the CDR3 is TGTGCCAGCGCCCGACAGGGGAGCAATCAGCCCCAGCATTTT. Protein product: CASARQGSNQPQHF.

The chain carries TRBV14 and TRBJ1-1; 7 bases line up with TRBD1. CDR1 is SGHDN, CDR2 FVKESK, per germline. The ends lost 3 bases at V and 0 bases at J; junction bases unmatched: 10. This CDR3 has 17 amino acids. The CDR3 region is CASSHPGGGRLNTEAFF. In nucleotides, the CDR3 is TGTGCCAGCAGCCACCCGGGAGGGGGCCGGCTGAACACTGAAGCTTTCTTT.

The rearrangement links TRBV11-2 to TRBJ2-6; D remains ambiguous. CDR3 length: 16 amino acids. The germline gives CDR1 SGHAT, CDR2 FQNNGV. V was clipped by 5 bases and J by 0 bases, with 11 bases between them. The CDR3 sequence: CASSQSRFSGANVLTF. In DNA form, the CDR3 reads TGTGCCAGCAGCCAATCCCGGTTCTCTGGGGCCAACGTCCTGACTTTC.

This clone came up a few times. The chain recombines TRBV7-9 with TRBJ1-6; D perhaps matches TRBD1 (6 bases). Germline-derived CDR1 and CDR2 are SEHNR and FQNEAQ (reference sequence). The CDR3 covers 15 residues. V was pared by 3 bases and J by 6 bases, with 12 bases between. DNA for the CDR3: TGTGCCAGCAGCTTGCTTACAGGGTCTAATTCACCCCTCCACTTT. Translation gives CASSLLTGSNSPLHF.